One sample yielded the 18 T cell receptor beta chains listed below, sequenced in a study of blood T cell repertoires in COVID-19. Assay used: immunoSEQ multiplex PCR; TCRdb lists only in-frame clones, some missing. The sample records about 200,000 clones, roughly nine tenths being singletons. The sequenced sample was peripheral blood. The origin of the receptors is a woman aged 70-85 years with acute or convalescent COVID-19.

This chain joins TRBV3-1 (or the pseudogene TRBV3-2) and TRBJ2-7, with 9 positions matching TRBD1. CDR1 LGHDT and CDR2 YNNKEL come from the germline V gene (reference sequence). The V segment lost 0 bases and the J segment 4 bases; nucleotides outside the gene matches: 4. This CDR3 is 15 amino acids long. CDR3: CASSQEGQGTYEQYF. In nucleotides, the CDR3 is TGTGCCAGCAGCCAAGAGGGACAGGGTACTTACGAGCAGTACTTC.

This clone was observed a single time. This chain links TRBV7-2 with TRBJ2-7; a possible D gene is TRBD1 (5 bases). Germline loops: CDR1 SGHTA, CDR2 FQGNSA. The germline V and J ends were trimmed by 3 bases and 2 bases, with 8 bases remaining between them. The CDR3 extends over 13 amino acids. In nucleotides, the CDR3 is TGTGCCAGCAGCTTGTACAGGACCTACGAGCAGTACTTC. Its protein product is CASSLYRTYEQYF.

V usage is TRBV2 and J usage is TRBJ2-7, with 7 bases matching TRBD1. The CDR3 runs to 14 residues. With V trimmed by 4 bases and J by 5 bases, 8 bases remained unmatched. Germline V gives CDR1 SNHLY, CDR2 FYNNEI. Here the CDR3 DNA reads TGTGCCAGCAGTGGATCGACAGGGATAGACGAGCAGTACTTC. This encodes CASSGSTGIDEQYF.

The CDR3 spells CASSMDRVNQPQHF. CDR3 DNA: TGTGCCAGCAGCATGGACAGGGTGAATCAGCCCCAGCATTTT. The chain has TRBV5-4 and TRBJ1-5; the match to TRBD1 covers 8 bases. Germline assignment: CDR1 SGHNT and CDR2 YYREEE (reference sequence). Germline trimming cut 4 bases from V and 4 bases from J; bases unmatched to any gene: 4. This CDR3 region has 14 residues. Full variable domain (rest looked up from reference TRBV5-4 and TRBJ1-5): ETGVTQSPTHLIKTRGQQVTLRCSSQSGHNTVSWYQQALGQGPQFIFQYYREEENGRGNFPPRFSGLQFPNYSSELNVNALELDDSALYLCASSMDRVNQPQHFGDGTRLSIL.

The rearrangement joins TRBV5-1 to TRBJ2-3, with 7 bases identical to TRBD1. The germline gives CDR1 SGHRS, CDR2 YFSETQ. J was trimmed by 5 bases and V by 4 bases; bases with no gene match: 7. The CDR3 extends over 14 amino acids. The CDR3 DNA follows: TGCGCCAGCAGCGCGCGCCACAGGGGAGATACGCAGTATTTT. Its translation: CASSARHRGDTQYF.

This clone was seen a few times. The rearrangement joins TRBV10-2 to TRBJ2-7, with 12 bases aligning to TRBD1. This CDR3 is built from 17 residues. Germline V gene lookup returns CDR1 WSHSY and CDR2 SAAADI. The J segment lost 2 bases and the V segment lost 6 bases, leaving 11 bases of the junction unmatched. The CDR3 protein is CASRAGTGGAGTYEQYF. The CDR3 coding sequence is TGCGCCAGCAGAGCCGGGACAGGGGGCGCGGGTACCTACGAGCAGTACTTC.

The J gene is TRBJ2-5, the V gene TRBV27; D perhaps matches TRBD1 (8 bases). This CDR3 is 20 amino acids long. CDR1 and CDR2 from the germline V gene are MNHEY and SMNVEV (reference sequence). V was pared by 3 bases and J by 4 bases, with 30 bases between. The CDR3 DNA follows: TGTGCCAGCAGTTTTGGACTTAGGGGGGGACGGACAGGGCAGATAGAGACCCAGTACTTC. Translation: CASSFGLRGGRTGQIETQYF.

The J gene is TRBJ1-6, the V gene TRBV6-5; D gene unclear. The germline V gene encodes CDR1 MNHEY and CDR2 SVGAGI. With 0 bases removed from V and 9 bases from J, the gap between germline ends came to 15 bases. This CDR3 has 16 residues. Here the CDR3 reads CASSYSGRWKGSPLHF. The CDR3 DNA reads TGTGCCAGCAGTTACTCGGGCAGGTGGAAAGGTTCACCCCTCCACTTT.

This clone was picked up a small number of times. V and J are TRBV3-1 (or the pseudogene TRBV3-2) and TRBJ2-1, with TRBD2 matching 13 bases. V shed 1 base and J 16 bases; nucleotides not matched to a gene: 16. Germline lookup yields CDR1 LGHDT and CDR2 YNNKEL (reference sequence). This CDR3 spans 17 amino acids. The CDR3 DNA reads as TGTGCCAGCAGCCAAGGGACTAGCGGGGGTGTACCCCTACCTACTTTCTTC. Translating gives CASSQGTSGGVPLPTFF.

The chain joins TRBV27 to TRBJ2-2, with TRBD2 matching over 13 bases. Germline CDR1 is MNHEY and CDR2 is SMNVEV (reference sequence). V was clipped by 1 base and J by 5 bases; unmatched bases: 7. This CDR3 is built from 18 residues. The CDR3 DNA follows: TGTGCCAGCAGTTTATTTTCTCTACTAGCGGGAGGGACCGGGGAGCTGTTTTTT. This codes for CASSLFSLLAGGTGELFF.

V gene TRBV3-1 (or the pseudogene TRBV3-2) combines with J gene TRBJ2-3, with D possibly TRBD1 on 6 matching bases. Germline CDR1 reads LGHDT; CDR2 reads YNNKEL (reference sequence). The CDR3 is 14 residues long. With 4 bases removed from V and 6 bases from J, the gap between germline ends came to 14 bases. The CDR3: CASSRTYRADTQYF. In DNA form, the CDR3 reads TGTGCCAGCAGCCGCACTTACAGGGCCGATACGCAGTATTTT.

The chain is built from TRBV12-3 or TRBV12-4 and TRBJ1-2; TRBD1 aligns across 8 bases. The V and J ends lost 6 bases and 8 bases, in that order; junction bases with no gene match: 8. The CDR3 sequence is 13 residues long. The CDR3 nucleotides read TGTGCCAGCAGGGCAGGGGGGACAGGCGGCTACACCTTC. It is translated as CASRAGGTGGYTF.

Only one count was recorded for this clone. The gene calls are TRBV15 and TRBJ2-4; 10 nucleotides line up with TRBD2. Germline V lookup: CDR1 LNHNV, CDR2 YYDKDF (reference sequence). The junction had 4 bases not matched to a gene; V was cut back by 2 bases and J by 6 bases. The CDR3 consists of 15 residues. This CDR3 reads CATSRLSGGRNIQYF. CDR3 bases: TGTGCCACCAGCAGACTTAGCGGGGGGCGAAACATTCAGTACTTC.

J is TRBJ2-5 and V is TRBV15; D is undetermined. Germline V gives CDR1 LNHNV, CDR2 YYDKDF (reference sequence). V was cut by 0 bases and J by 5 bases, with 13 bases left in between. This CDR3 contains 15 residues. The chain's CDR3 is CATSRDRGGWETQYF. The DNA for the CDR3 is TGTGCCACCAGCAGAGATCGAGGCGGATGGGAGACCCAGTACTTC.

CDR3 coding DNA: TGTGCCAGCAGTCAAGAAGGAGGCAGTGAGCAGTTCTTC. Its translation: CASSQEGGSEQFF. This chain connects TRBV11-3 to TRBJ2-1, with D possibly being TRBD2 (5 bases). V shed 6 bases and J shed 9 bases, with 15 bases lying between them. Germline assignment: CDR1 SGHNT and CDR2 YENEEA. CDR3 length equals 13 residues.

The chain employs TRBV20-1 and TRBJ1-5; 9 nucleotides line up with TRBD1. This CDR3 is 14 amino acids long. V lost 3 bases and J lost 6; bases outside the gene matches: 6. Germline V gene sequence: CDR1 DFQATT, CDR2 SNEGSKA (reference sequence). CDR3 DNA: TGCAGTGCTAGTTGGACAGGGGTGGGTCAGCCCCAGCATTTT. It specifies CSASWTGVGQPQHF.

This clone was counted only a few times. J is TRBJ1-5 and V is TRBV27, with D uncertain. Germline CDR1 reads MNHEY; CDR2 reads SMNVEV (reference sequence). The CDR3 runs to 13 residues. The ends were cut back, 7 bases at V and 2 bases at J, with 9 bases in the middle. The CDR3 DNA is TGTGCCAGCAAAGTGAGGGGCAATCAGCCCCAGCATTTT. Its protein product is CASKVRGNQPQHF.

This sequence joins TRBV11-3 and TRBJ2-3; 11 nucleotides align to TRBD2. Trimming at V came to 5 bases and at J to 2 bases, leaving 9 bases not matched to a gene. This CDR3 spans 17 amino acids. Germline assignment: CDR1 SGHNT and CDR2 YENEEA. CDR3 nucleotides: TGTGCCAGCAGCCCCCTCATAGCGGGAGGGCCCACAGATACGCAGTATTTT. This sequence encodes CASSPLIAGGPTDTQYF.